This TCR beta chain comes out of a study of neurological immune-mediated disorders. This clonotype was seen many times. No antigen is known for it. Germline V gene sequence: CDR1 MDHEN, CDR2 SYDVKM. This CDR3 has 15 residues. The V end was cut by 6 bases, the J end by 3 bases, with 14 bases between. TCRdb independently ran MiXCR on the 5' RACE reads; one entry per CDR3 protein. The sample carries around 35,000 distinct CDR3 sequences, approximately 1.6% recorded once. General study points: HTLV-1-associated myelopathy displayed the greatest TCR clonal expansion, and multiple sclerosis exhibited the smallest, lower than that of healthy controls.

The sequence was obtained from a woman aged 25 to 45 with multiple sclerosis. Sample: PBMCs. The gene calls are TRBV28 and TRBJ1-4, with D possibly being TRBD1 (6 bases). CDR3 protein: CASRNTRGSNEKLFF. In DNA, the CDR3 is TGTGCCAGCAGAAATACCAGGGGTTCTAATGAAAAACTGTTTTTT.